The following is a T cell receptor beta chain sequence with its context. This sample is drawn from a study of blood T cells in healthy people across ages. The authors ran a second PCR of roughly 6 to 12 cycles using a sample-barcoded 5' primer and a J-beta primer mix. TCRdb independently ran MiXCR on the 5' RACE reads; one entry per CDR3 protein. The table lists about 720,000 distinct CDR3 sequences, 20% to 25% of them singletons. The donors, aged about 6 to 100, were healthy Caucasians from Russia. The sample comprised blood. The TCR comes from a man between 65 and 79 years old in good health.

CDR3 loop: CASSAKTGKGNIQYF. CDR3 coding DNA: TGTGCCAGCAGTGCCAAGACAGGGAAAGGCAACATTCAGTACTTC. The chain employs TRBV27 and TRBJ2-4; the match to TRBD1 covers 7 bases. The CDR3 spans 15 residues. Germline V gene lookup returns CDR1 MNHEY and CDR2 SMNVEV (reference sequence). Trimming took 5 bases from V and 7 from J; bases not matched to a gene: 11.